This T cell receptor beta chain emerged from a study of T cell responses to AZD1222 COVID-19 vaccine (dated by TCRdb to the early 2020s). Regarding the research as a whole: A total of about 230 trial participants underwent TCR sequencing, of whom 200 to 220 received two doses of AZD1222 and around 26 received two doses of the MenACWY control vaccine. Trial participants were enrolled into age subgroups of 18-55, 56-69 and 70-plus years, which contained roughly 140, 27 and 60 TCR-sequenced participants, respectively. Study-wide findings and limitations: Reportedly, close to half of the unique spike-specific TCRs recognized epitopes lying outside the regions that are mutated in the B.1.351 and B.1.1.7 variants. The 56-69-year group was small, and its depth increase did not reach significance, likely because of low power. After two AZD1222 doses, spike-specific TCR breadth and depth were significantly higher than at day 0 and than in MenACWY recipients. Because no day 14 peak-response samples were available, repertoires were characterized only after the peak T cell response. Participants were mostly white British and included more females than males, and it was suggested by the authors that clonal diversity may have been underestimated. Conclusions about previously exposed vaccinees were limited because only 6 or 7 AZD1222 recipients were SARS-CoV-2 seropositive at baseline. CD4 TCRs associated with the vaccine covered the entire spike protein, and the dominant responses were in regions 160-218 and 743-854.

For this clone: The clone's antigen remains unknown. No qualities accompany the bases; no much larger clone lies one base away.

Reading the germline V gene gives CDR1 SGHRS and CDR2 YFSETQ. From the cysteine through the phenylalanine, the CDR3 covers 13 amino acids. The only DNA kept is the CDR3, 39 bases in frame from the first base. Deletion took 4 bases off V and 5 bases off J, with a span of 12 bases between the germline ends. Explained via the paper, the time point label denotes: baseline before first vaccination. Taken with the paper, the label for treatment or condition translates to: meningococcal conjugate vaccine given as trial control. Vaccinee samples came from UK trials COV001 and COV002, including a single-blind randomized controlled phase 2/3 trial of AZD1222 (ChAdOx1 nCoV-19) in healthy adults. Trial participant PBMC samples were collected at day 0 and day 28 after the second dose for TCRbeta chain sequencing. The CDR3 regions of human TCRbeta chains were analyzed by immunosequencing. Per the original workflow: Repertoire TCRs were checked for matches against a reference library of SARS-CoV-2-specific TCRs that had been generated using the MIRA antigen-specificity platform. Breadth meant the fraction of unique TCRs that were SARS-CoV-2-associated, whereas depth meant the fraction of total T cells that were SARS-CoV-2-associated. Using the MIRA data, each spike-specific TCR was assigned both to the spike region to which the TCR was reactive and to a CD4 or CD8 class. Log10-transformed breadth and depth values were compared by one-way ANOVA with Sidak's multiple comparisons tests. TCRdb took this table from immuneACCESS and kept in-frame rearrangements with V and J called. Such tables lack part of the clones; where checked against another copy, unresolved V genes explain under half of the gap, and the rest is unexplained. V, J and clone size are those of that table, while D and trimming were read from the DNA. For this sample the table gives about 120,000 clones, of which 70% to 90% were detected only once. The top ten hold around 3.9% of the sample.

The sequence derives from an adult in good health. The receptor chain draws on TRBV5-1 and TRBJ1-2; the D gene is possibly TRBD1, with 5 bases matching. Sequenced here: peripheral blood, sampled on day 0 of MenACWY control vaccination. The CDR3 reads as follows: CASSPLGGYGYTF. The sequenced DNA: TGCGCCAGCAGCCCCCTCGGGGGGTATGGCTACACCTTC.